What follows is one TCR beta chain and its context. Its antigen remains unknown. This CDR3 comprises 19 residues. The ends were cut back, 3 bases at V and 1 base at J, with 20 bases in the middle. The data originate from a study of T cells in localized non-small cell lung cancer. Points from the study as a whole: Heterogeneity stays possible, as sequencing covered only one tumor region. For the top 100 tumor clones, a median about 50 also appeared in adjacent lung.

Only in-frame clones appear in the TCRdb table, and some are missing; sequencing was by immunoSEQ multiplex PCR. The table has some 13,000 clones, 83% seen once. This sequence joins TRBV5-3 and TRBJ1-6; TRBD1 might be the D (5 bases). TRBV5-3 qualifies as an ORF whose function is uncertain. This sample comprised peripheral blood, obtained before any cancer treatment. The sequence was obtained from a male donor aged 60 or over with stage I lung adenocarcinoma. DNA of the CDR3: TGTGCCAGAAGCTGGACACCGGGTATAATTAGATCCTATAATTCACCCCTCCACTTT. It codes for CARSWTPGIIRSYNSPLHF.